What follows are 25 T cell receptor beta chains derived from one specimen sequenced in a study of blood T cell repertoires in COVID-19 (TCRdb year 2020). Library preparation used the immunoSEQ multiplex PCR assay. Drawn from immuneACCESS, this table holds only the in-frame rearrangements with V and J called that TCRdb kept. Clones are partly lost; checked studies trace under half to an unresolved V gene and leave the rest unexplained. In this sample the table shows 110,000 or so clones, around 76% of which occur a single time. 15% to 20% of the sample is held by the ten biggest clonotypes. The material sequenced was peripheral blood. The receptors come from a woman between 65 and 79 years old with acute or convalescent COVID-19.

The genes are TRBV11-2 and TRBJ1-4, with D perhaps TRBD1 (6 bases). V was cut by 0 bases and J by 8 bases, with 16 bases left in between. The CDR3 is 16 amino acids. CDR1 is SGHAT and CDR2 is FQNNGV in the germline V gene. The CDR3 loop is CASSLDPRQTGEKLFF. CDR3 DNA: TGTGCCAGCAGCTTAGATCCCCGCCAAACAGGGGAAAAACTGTTTTTT.

The chain couples TRBV2 to TRBJ1-3; no clear D. Per the germline V gene, CDR1 is SNHLY and CDR2 is FYNNEI. This CDR3 has 16 amino acids. Trimming pared 0 bases from V and 2 bases from J, leaving 11 bases between. This chain's CDR3 is CASSEARGFAGNTIYF. DNA of the CDR3: TGTGCCAGCAGTGAAGCGCGGGGATTCGCTGGAAACACCATATATTTT.

The chain is built from TRBV5-4 and TRBJ2-6; no clear D. CDR1 is SGHNT and CDR2 is YYREEE in the germline V gene (reference sequence). CDR3 size: 15 residues. The V gene lost 4 bases and the J gene lost 4 bases, with 12 bases spanning the gap. This CDR3 reads CASSPEDRGANVLTF. The CDR3, as DNA: TGTGCCAGCAGCCCCGAGGATAGGGGGGCCAACGTCCTGACTTTC.

The CDR3 DNA reads TGTGCCACCAGTGATGCCCGGACTAGCGGGGCCAATGAGCAGTTCTTC. This codes for CATSDARTSGANEQFF. The chain employs TRBV24-1 and TRBJ2-1, with 12 bases lining up with TRBD2. CDR1 and CDR2 from the germline V gene are KGHDR and SFDVKD. This CDR3 is 16 amino acids long. V was clipped by 3 bases and J by 6 bases; unmatched bases: 5.

The chain recombines TRBV10-1 with TRBJ2-6; 8 bases are a match to TRBD1. This CDR3 is 17 amino acids long. Germline CDR1 reads WNHNN; CDR2 reads SYGVQD (reference sequence). The trim removed 6 bases at V and 0 bases at J, leaving 7 bases unmatched. CDR3 in amino acids: CASSSGQGNSGANVLTF. CDR3 nucleotides: TGCGCCAGCAGCTCAGGACAGGGTAACTCTGGGGCCAACGTCCTGACTTTC.

Note on this clone: This sample includes further DNA sequences coding for the same CDR3. The gene calls are TRBV28 and TRBJ1-2, with D hard to call. The germline CDR1 and CDR2 sequences are MDHEN and SYDVKM. V lost 3 bases and J lost 5, with 7 bases in between. The CDR3 runs 12 residues. Here the CDR3 DNA reads TGTGCCAGCAGTTTTGAGGGATATGGCTACACCTTC. Translated, it gives CASSFEGYGYTF.

The CDR3 spells CASSQVRVQTEAFF. Here the CDR3 DNA reads TGTGCCAGCAGCCAAGTCAGGGTTCAGACTGAAGCTTTCTTT. The rearrangement uses TRBV3-1 (or the pseudogene TRBV3-2) and TRBJ1-1; D might be TRBD1 (5 bases). Germline V gene lookup returns CDR1 LGHDT and CDR2 YNNKEL (reference sequence). Trimming stripped 1 base from V and 5 bases from J, with 11 bases between. The CDR3 is 14 amino acids.

V usage is TRBV6-1 and J usage is TRBJ2-1; TRBD2 agrees at 10 bases. This CDR3 has 19 residues. CDR1 and CDR2 (germline): MNHNS, SASEGT. The V segment lost 0 bases and the J segment 0 bases; nucleotides outside the gene matches: 8. CDR3 protein: CASSEAPSGGLSSYNEQFF. CDR3 coding DNA: TGTGCCAGCAGTGAAGCCCCTAGCGGGGGATTGAGCTCCTACAATGAGCAGTTCTTC.

This chain links TRBV27 with TRBJ1-3, with D unresolved. V shed 1 base and J shed 0 bases, with 16 bases lying between them. CDR1 and CDR2 (germline): MNHEY, SMNVEV (reference sequence). This CDR3 is built from 18 residues. CDR3 residues: CASSLLPIRADSGNTIYF. As DNA, the CDR3 is TGTGCCAGCAGTTTATTGCCCATCCGAGCCGACTCTGGAAACACCATATATTTT.

The sample holds a few counts of this clone. The rearrangement joins TRBV11-2 to TRBJ1-5; a possible D gene is TRBD1 (6 bases). The CDR3 totals 13 residues. V lost 5 bases and J 2 bases, leaving 7 bases between the germline ends. Germline V gene data show CDR1 as SGHAT and CDR2 as FQNNGV. The CDR3 loop is CASSAGGNQPQHF. For the CDR3, the DNA is TGTGCCAGCAGCGCAGGGGGCAATCAGCCCCAGCATTTT.

As DNA, the CDR3 is TGTGCCAGCTCACCACGGGCTGGAGGCTACACCTTC. Its translation is CASSPRAGGYTF. The V call is TRBV18, the J call TRBJ1-2; D unclear. CDR1 and CDR2 (germline): KGHSH, LQKENI. Deletions cut 1 base from V and 8 bases from J, with 8 bases between. The CDR3 contains 12 residues.

The chain joins TRBV7-9 to TRBJ2-7, with D maybe TRBD2 (6 bases). The V end was cut by 5 bases, the J end by 4 bases, with 18 bases between. The germline V gene encodes CDR1 SEHNR and CDR2 FQNEAQ (reference sequence). The CDR3 sequence is 15 residues long. The CDR3 DNA reads as TGTGCCAGCAGCCCGGGCGGGGCTAGCGTATACGAGCAGTACTTC. Its translation is CASSPGGASVYEQYF.

This clone was seen a handful of times. One base away lies a much larger clone, so this may be a sequencing read error. The same CDR3 also results from other DNA sequences found in this sample. The chain links TRBV5-1 to TRBJ2-7; the match to TRBD2 covers 8 bases. Per germline, CDR1 SGHRS and CDR2 YFSETQ. This CDR3 contains 16 residues. CDR3 in amino acids: CPRLRLWGGRGGEQYF. The CDR3 nucleotides are TGCCCCCGCTTGCGCCTTTGGGGGGGCCGGGGGGGGGAGCAGTACTTC.

V usage is TRBV9 and J usage is TRBJ2-7; D is unclear. Germline values: CDR1 SGDLS, CDR2 YYNGEE. Trimming took 2 bases from V and 6 from J, leaving 12 bases between them. The CDR3 contains 13 residues. The CDR3 spells CASSVTPFSEQYF. The CDR3 DNA is TGTGCCAGCAGCGTCACACCCTTCTCCGAGCAGTACTTC.

The chain combines TRBV6-5 with TRBJ2-2; unclear D gene. The V gene's germline CDR1 is MNHEY and CDR2 SVGAGI. V gave up 6 bases and J gave up 6 bases, with 11 bases separating them. This CDR3 spans 13 amino acids. CDR3 nucleotides: TGTGCCAGCAGCCCCGTGGCGGCCGGGGAGCTGTTTTTT. Encoded protein: CASSPVAAGELFF.

The chain has TRBV29-1 and TRBJ1-2, with D hard to call. The CDR3 consists of 13 residues. V was trimmed by 6 bases and J by 4 bases, leaving 15 bases between them. In germline, CDR1 is SQVTM, CDR2 ANQGSEA. CDR3 loop: CSVEGGRTYGYTF. The CDR3 DNA follows: TGCAGCGTCGAGGGTGGCAGAACCTATGGCTACACCTTC.

The chain uses TRBV27 and TRBJ1-1; no reliable D call. The V gene's germline CDR1 is MNHEY and CDR2 SMNVEV (reference sequence). The CDR3 sequence is 16 residues long. With 5 bases removed from V and 1 base from J, the gap between germline ends came to 17 bases. CDR3 nucleotide sequence: TGTGCCAGCAGTGCCCCCCGAGGAACGGGGAACACTGAAGCTTTCTTT. It is translated as CASSAPRGTGNTEAFF.

The chain couples TRBV5-4 to TRBJ1-6; D gene unclear. V dropped 7 bases and J dropped 9 bases, with 26 bases sitting between them. The CDR3 is made up of 17 amino acids. From germline, CDR1 is SGHNT and CDR2 YYREEE (reference sequence). This CDR3 reads CASGREAALSSGSPLHF. In DNA, the CDR3 is TGTGCCAGCGGTAGAGAGGCAGCCTTATCCAGTGGTTCACCCCTCCACTTT.

A single count supports this clone. The chain couples TRBV27 to TRBJ2-7, with TRBD1 matching over 9 bases. This CDR3 is built from 16 residues. CDR1 and CDR2 from the germline V gene are MNHEY and SMNVEV (reference sequence). J was trimmed by 1 base and V by 11 bases; bases with no gene match: 15. This chain's CDR3 is CARPISPGTGSYEQYF. CDR3 in DNA: TGTGCCCGACCCATTTCACCCGGGACAGGGTCCTACGAGCAGTACTTC.

The chain combines TRBV3-1 (or the pseudogene TRBV3-2) with TRBJ2-1, with 13 bases aligning to TRBD2. Looked up from germline, CDR1 is LGHDT and CDR2 is YNNKEL (reference sequence). Germline trimming cut 4 bases from V and 9 bases from J; bases unmatched to any gene: 12. The CDR3 spans 17 residues. The CDR3 loop is CASSRTSGGAGGSEQFF. In nucleotides, the CDR3 is TGTGCCAGCAGCCGTACTAGCGGGGGGGCAGGTGGAAGTGAGCAGTTCTTC.

The chain recombines TRBV7-2 with TRBJ2-5, with 7 positions matching TRBD2. CDR1 SGHTA and CDR2 FQGNSA come from the germline V gene. V trimming: 4 bases; J trimming: 5 bases; junction bases outside the gene matches: 7. CDR3 length: 14 amino acids. CDR3 nucleotide sequence: TGTGCCAGCAGCTCCCGCGGGGGTGGTGAGACCCAGTACTTC. Protein sequence: CASSSRGGGETQYF.

V and J are TRBV28 and TRBJ2-2, with 7 bases lining up with TRBD2. V shed 5 bases, J shed 5 bases, and the junction held 8 bases outside the gene matches. This CDR3 region has 15 residues. Per the germline V gene, CDR1 is MDHEN and CDR2 is SYDVKM. The CDR3 DNA sequence: TGTGCCAGCAGTCCCGGGACTATTGGAACCGGGGAGCTGTTTTTT. This encodes CASSPGTIGTGELFF.

In this sample, this clone turned up a few times. The V call is TRBV7-9, the J call TRBJ1-2; D call uncertain. The V gene's germline CDR1 is SEHNR and CDR2 FQNEAQ (reference sequence). The CDR3 has 14 amino acids. The V and J ends lost 4 bases and 6 bases respectively, with 15 bases between them. The CDR3 sequence: CASSSPTAPHGYTF. The CDR3 nucleotides read TGTGCCAGCAGCTCCCCAACCGCGCCCCATGGCTACACCTTC.

V and J are TRBV5-4 and TRBJ1-2, with 7 nucleotides matching TRBD1. Germline CDR1 SGHNT, CDR2 YYREEE (reference sequence). This CDR3 has 14 residues. The trim removed 3 bases at V and 5 bases at J, leaving 7 bases unmatched. In DNA, the CDR3 is TGTGCCAGCAGCTGGGGGACAGAAAATTATGGCTACACCTTC. This gives the protein CASSWGTENYGYTF.

This chain uses TRBV19 with TRBJ1-6, with D perhaps matching TRBD1 (5 bases). The germline V gene has CDR1 LNHDA and CDR2 SQIVND (reference sequence). The CDR3 length is 17 residues. Trimming removed 7 bases from V and 0 bases from J, with 16 bases in between. CDR3 amino acids: CASTAGGSSSYNSPLHF. The CDR3 nucleotides are TGTGCCAGTACAGCTGGGGGGTCGAGCTCCTATAATTCACCCCTCCACTTT.